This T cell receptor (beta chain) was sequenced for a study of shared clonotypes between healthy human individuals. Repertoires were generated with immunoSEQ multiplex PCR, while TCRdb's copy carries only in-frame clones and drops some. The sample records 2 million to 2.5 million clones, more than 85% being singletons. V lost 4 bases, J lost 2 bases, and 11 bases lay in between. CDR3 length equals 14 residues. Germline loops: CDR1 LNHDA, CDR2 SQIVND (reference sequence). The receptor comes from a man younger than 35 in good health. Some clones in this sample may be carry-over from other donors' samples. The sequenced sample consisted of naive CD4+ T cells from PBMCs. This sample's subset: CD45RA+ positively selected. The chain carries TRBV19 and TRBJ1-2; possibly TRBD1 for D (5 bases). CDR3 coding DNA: TGTGCCAGTAGTACCGGACCAGGGAACTATGGCTACACCTTC. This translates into CASSTGPGNYGYTF.